The next 22 T cell receptor beta chains were all read from a single sample in a study of cytomegalovirus exposure and HLA in healthy donors. A multiplex PCR was run with 60 Vbeta primers and 13 Jbeta primers. Clones were sequenced by immunoSEQ multiplex PCR, and TCRdb holds only the in-frame ones, with some missing. The table includes over 45,000 clones, roughly 84% detected once. The sequenced material came from PBMCs. These receptors came from a man aged 25-45 years in good health and CMV-seronegative.

This chain connects TRBV15 to TRBJ1-6; 8 nucleotides match TRBD1. The CDR3 sequence is 14 residues long. Germline values: CDR1 LNHNV, CDR2 YYDKDF (reference sequence). Losses at the gene ends were 4 bases for V and 5 bases for J; bases not matched to a gene: 1. CDR3 protein: CATSKDRDNSPLHF. CDR3 sequence (DNA): TGTGCCACCAGCAAGGACAGGGATAATTCACCCCTCCACTTT.

This chain joins TRBV4-3 and TRBJ2-7, with 11 nucleotides matching TRBD1. Unmatched junction bases numbered 2, after V lost 2 bases and J lost 2 bases. The CDR3 extends over 15 amino acids. Germline assignment: CDR1 LGHNA and CDR2 YSLEER. The CDR3 DNA reads TGCGCCAGCAGCCAAACGGGACAGGGGGCCTACGAGCAGTACTTC. Translation: CASSQTGQGAYEQYF.

The chain links TRBV6-5 to TRBJ2-7; D perhaps matches TRBD1 (6 bases). This CDR3 is 15 amino acids long. V gave up 5 bases and J gave up 3 bases, with 17 bases separating them. Germline CDR1 is MNHEY and CDR2 is SVGAGI. The CDR3 nucleotides read TGTGCCAGCAGTGTTCGGCAGGGGCTCCACTACGAGCAGTACTTC. Amino acid sequence: CASSVRQGLHYEQYF.

The chain joins TRBV11-3 to TRBJ2-3; D might be TRBD1 (6 bases). Trimming shortened V by 6 bases and J by 2 bases, and 12 bases separated the two germline ends. The CDR3 extends over 14 amino acids. Per germline, CDR1 SGHNT and CDR2 YENEEA. The CDR3 DNA is TGTGCCAGCAGTCCGGGACACTCCACAGATACGCAGTATTTT. The encoded protein is CASSPGHSTDTQYF.

In DNA form, the CDR3 reads TGTGCCAGCAGCTCTGGGCCCGGGACAGGATTGTTTAATCAGCCCCAGCATTTT. Its translation: CASSSGPGTGLFNQPQHF. This sequence joins TRBV5-6 and TRBJ1-5; TRBD1 matches at 8 bases. This CDR3 is built from 18 residues. Germline assignment: CDR1 SGHDT and CDR2 YYEEEE. The ends lost 3 bases at V and 4 bases at J; junction bases unmatched: 15.

In its sample, this clone was seen once. A read error may produce the germline difference seen at one junction end. The chain uses TRBV9 and TRBJ1-2, with 12 bases identical to TRBD1. The CDR3 runs 12 residues. The germline gives CDR1 SGDLS, CDR2 YYNGEE. CDR3 nucleotide sequence: TGTGCCAGCGAGGGGGACAGGGGGCAGCATTCCTTC. Its translation is CASEGDRGQHSF.

V is TRBV4-1 and J is TRBJ1-5, with a weak D call TRBD1 (5 bases). Trimming removed 6 bases at V and 0 bases at J, with 21 bases between. From germline, CDR1 is MGHRA and CDR2 YSYEKL. The CDR3 spans 18 residues. The CDR3 DNA follows: TGCGCCAGCAGTCTTGGGCCTCAGGGCGGCGATAGCAATCAGCCCCAGCATTTT. This codes for CASSLGPQGGDSNQPQHF.

Written as DNA, the CDR3 is TGTGCCAGCAGCTTTTGGGGGACAGGCGACCCTTACGAGCAGTACTTC. The encoded protein is CASSFWGTGDPYEQYF. The rearrangement links TRBV5-8 to TRBJ2-7; 8 bases map to TRBD1. Trimming removed 2 bases from V and 4 bases from J; junction bases left unmatched: 11. From germline, CDR1 is SGHTS and CDR2 YDEGEE. The CDR3 is 16 residues long.

The chain has TRBV7-9 and TRBJ2-7; TRBD2 matches 10 bases. Germline V gene lookup returns CDR1 SEHNR and CDR2 FQNEAQ (reference sequence). The CDR3 is 15 residues long. Trimming cost V 6 bases and J 3 bases; bases outside gene matches: 8. The CDR3 sequence is CASSPGLAEVYEQYF. In DNA, the CDR3 is TGTGCCAGCAGTCCCGGACTAGCGGAAGTCTACGAGCAGTACTTC.

In its sample, this clone was seen once. The chain combines TRBV9 with TRBJ1-1; 8 bases align to TRBD1. Germline V gene sequence: CDR1 SGDLS, CDR2 YYNGEE. The CDR3 length is 15 residues. J was trimmed by 4 bases and V by 4 bases; bases with no gene match: 9. CDR3 region: CASSTTGVAFTEAFF. The CDR3 bases are TGTGCCAGCAGCACGACAGGGGTCGCGTTCACTGAAGCTTTCTTT.

In this sample, this clone turned up a few times. One end of the junction does not line up with germline, which may come from a read error. The chain is built from TRBV2 and TRBJ1-1; D perhaps matches TRBD1 (5 bases). The CDR3 loop spans 13 amino acids. Germline CDR1 reads SNHLY; CDR2 reads FYNNEI. The CDR3 DNA reads TGTGCCAGCGGAGTCACAAGGGGCCGCCCCGATATATTT. Protein product: CASGVTRGRPDIF.

The chain joins TRBV5-1 to TRBJ2-1, with TRBD2 matching 9 bases. Per germline, CDR1 SGHRS and CDR2 YFSETQ. V gave up 0 bases and J gave up 4 bases; unmatched junction bases: 2. This CDR3 comprises 15 residues. The CDR3 DNA reads as TGCGCCAGCAGCTTGGCTAGCGGGGTTTACAATGAGCAGTTCTTC. Translation: CASSLASGVYNEQFF.

The chain uses TRBV4-1 and TRBJ1-2; no clear D gene. Trimming removed 0 bases from V and 2 bases from J, with 10 bases in between. This CDR3 region has 15 residues. The germline V gene encodes CDR1 MGHRA and CDR2 YSYEKL. DNA of the CDR3: TGCGCCAGCAGCCAAGAGCGGGGAGGGAACTATGGCTACACCTTC. Its protein product is CASSQERGGNYGYTF.

The rearrangement joins TRBV11-2 to TRBJ1-1; D unclear. Trimming took 5 bases from V and 0 from J, leaving 7 bases between them. Looked up from germline, CDR1 is SGHAT and CDR2 is FQNNGV. The CDR3 runs 13 residues. CDR3 nucleotide sequence: TGTGCCAGCAGCCACCTAGTGAACACTGAAGCTTTCTTT. This codes for CASSHLVNTEAFF.

This clone was counted a single time. The rearrangement links TRBV19 to TRBJ2-7, with D uncertain. CDR1 and CDR2 from the germline V gene are LNHDA and SQIVND (reference sequence). The V end lost 2 bases, the J end lost 4 bases, and 12 bases lay between the germline ends. This CDR3 contains 14 residues. The CDR3 DNA follows: TGTGCCAGTAGTATAATGGCAGGATTATACGAGCAGTACTTC. Translated: CASSIMAGLYEQYF.

The V and J genes are TRBV7-6 and TRBJ1-1; no reliable D call. The CDR3 loop spans 13 amino acids. V was cut by 5 bases and J by 1 base, with 8 bases left in between. Germline V gene data show CDR1 as SGHVS and CDR2 as FNYEAQ. CDR3 sequence: CASSPGKNTEAFF. DNA of the CDR3: TGTGCCAGCAGCCCGGGAAAGAACACTGAAGCTTTCTTT.

The chain links TRBV7-8 to TRBJ2-4, with TRBD1 identical over 7 bases. The CDR3 covers 15 residues. V shed 6 bases, J shed 0 bases, and the junction held 5 bases outside the gene matches. Per germline, CDR1 SGHVS and CDR2 FQNEAQ. CDR3 sequence: CASSSGTVAKNIQYF. Here the CDR3 DNA reads TGTGCCAGCAGTTCCGGGACAGTAGCCAAAAACATTCAGTACTTC. Complete variable domain (other parts from reference TRBV7-8 and TRBJ2-4): GAGVSQSPRYKVAKRGQDVALRCDPISGHVSLFWYQQALGQGPEFLTYFQNEAQLDKSGLPSDRFFAERPEGSVSTLKIQRTQQEDSAVYLCASSSGTVAKNIQYFGAGTRLSVL.

The rearrangement uses TRBV30 and TRBJ2-1; no clear D gene. V shed 0 bases and J shed 3 bases, with 12 bases lying between them. Germline CDR1 and CDR2: GTSNPN and SVGIG (reference sequence). This CDR3 is built from 15 residues. The CDR3 region is CAWSVTLGVYNEQFF. CDR3 sequence (DNA): TGTGCCTGGAGTGTAACGCTAGGAGTCTACAATGAGCAGTTCTTC.

The chain links TRBV5-6 to TRBJ2-1; 10 positions match TRBD1. The V and J ends lost 4 bases and 6 bases, in that order; junction bases with no gene match: 10. The CDR3 is 16 residues long. Per germline, CDR1 SGHDT and CDR2 YYEEEE. The CDR3 DNA follows: TGTGCCAGCAGCCTACGGACAGGGGGGCCCCTCAATGAGCAGTTCTTC. Translation: CASSLRTGGPLNEQFF. The full variable domain, in which reference TRBV5-6 and TRBJ2-1 provide the parts outside the CDR3, is DAGVTQSPTHLIKTRGQQVTLRCSPKSGHDTVSWYQQALGQGPQFIFQYYEEEERQRGNFPDRFSGHQFPNYSSELNVNALLLGDSALYLCASSLRTGGPLNEQFFGPGTRLTVL.

The table lists this clone with a count of one. The chain recombines TRBV2 with TRBJ2-3; TRBD2 aligns across 7 bases. Germline V lookup: CDR1 SNHLY, CDR2 FYNNEI. Trimming cost V 7 bases and J 0 bases; bases outside gene matches: 16. CDR3 size: 18 residues. CDR3 sequence: CASNRFLGGGPSTDTQYF. Written as DNA, the CDR3 is TGTGCCAGCAATCGATTTTTGGGGGGGGGACCAAGCACAGATACGCAGTATTTT.

The rearrangement links TRBV4-3 to TRBJ1-1; D remains ambiguous. In germline, CDR1 is LGHNA, CDR2 YSLEER. CDR3 length equals 14 residues. Trimming removed 0 bases at V and 11 bases at J, with 16 bases between. The CDR3 coding sequence is TGCGCCAGCAGCCAAGAAGGAGGGCGTACGGGGGCTTTCTTT. This gives the protein CASSQEGGRTGAFF.

The V call is TRBV27, the J call TRBJ2-5; 7 nucleotides match TRBD2. The J call may be in error: the DNA end matches TRBJ2-7 better. CDR1 and CDR2 (germline): MNHEY, SMNVEV (reference sequence). CDR3 length equals 13 residues. The CDR3 protein is CASSFREDYEQYF. Here the CDR3 DNA reads TGTGCCAGCAGTTTTCGGGAGGACTACGAGCAGTACTTC.